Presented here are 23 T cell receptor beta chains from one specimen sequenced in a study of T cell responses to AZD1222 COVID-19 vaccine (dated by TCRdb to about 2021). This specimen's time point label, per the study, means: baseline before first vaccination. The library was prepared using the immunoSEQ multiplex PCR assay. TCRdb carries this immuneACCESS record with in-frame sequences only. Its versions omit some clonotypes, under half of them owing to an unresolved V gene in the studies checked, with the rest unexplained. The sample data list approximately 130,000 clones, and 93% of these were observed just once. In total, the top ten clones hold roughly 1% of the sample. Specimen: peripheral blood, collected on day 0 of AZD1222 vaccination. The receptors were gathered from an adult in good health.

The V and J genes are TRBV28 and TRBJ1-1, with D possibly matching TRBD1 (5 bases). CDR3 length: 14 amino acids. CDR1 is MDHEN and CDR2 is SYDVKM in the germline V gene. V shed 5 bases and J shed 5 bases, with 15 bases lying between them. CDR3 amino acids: CASSLHRPGTEAFF. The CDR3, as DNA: TGTGCCAGCAGTCTCCACAGGCCAGGGACTGAAGCTTTCTTT.

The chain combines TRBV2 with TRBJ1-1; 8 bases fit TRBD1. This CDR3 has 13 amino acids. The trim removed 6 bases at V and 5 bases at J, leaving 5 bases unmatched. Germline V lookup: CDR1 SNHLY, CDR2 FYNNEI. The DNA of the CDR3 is TGTGCCAGCAGACCAACAGGGGGGACTGAAGCTTTCTTT. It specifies CASRPTGGTEAFF. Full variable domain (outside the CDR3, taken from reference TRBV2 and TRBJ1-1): EPEVTQTPSHQVTQMGQEVILRCVPISNHLYFYWYRQILGQKVEFLVSFYNNEISEKSEIFDDQFSVERPDGSNFTLKIRSTKLEDSAMYFCASRPTGGTEAFFGQGTRLTVV.

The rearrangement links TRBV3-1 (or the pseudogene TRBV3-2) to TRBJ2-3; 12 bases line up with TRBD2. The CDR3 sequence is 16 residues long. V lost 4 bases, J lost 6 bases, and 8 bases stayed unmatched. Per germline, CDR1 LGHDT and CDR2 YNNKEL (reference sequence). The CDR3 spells CASSPRTSGIADTQYF. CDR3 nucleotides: TGTGCCAGCAGCCCCCGGACTAGCGGGATAGCTGATACGCAGTATTTT.

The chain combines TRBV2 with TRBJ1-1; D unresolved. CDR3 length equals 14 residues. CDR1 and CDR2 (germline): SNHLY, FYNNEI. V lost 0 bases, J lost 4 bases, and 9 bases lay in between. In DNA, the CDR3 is TGTGCCAGCAGTGAAGCGCGGAGGGCCACTGAAGCTTTCTTT. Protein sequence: CASSEARRATEAFF.

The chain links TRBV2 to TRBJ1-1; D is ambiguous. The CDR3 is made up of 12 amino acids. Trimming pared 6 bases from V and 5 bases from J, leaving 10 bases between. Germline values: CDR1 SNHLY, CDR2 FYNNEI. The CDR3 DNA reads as TGTGCCAGCAGGGATGACCGAACTGAAGCTTTCTTT. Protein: CASRDDRTEAFF.

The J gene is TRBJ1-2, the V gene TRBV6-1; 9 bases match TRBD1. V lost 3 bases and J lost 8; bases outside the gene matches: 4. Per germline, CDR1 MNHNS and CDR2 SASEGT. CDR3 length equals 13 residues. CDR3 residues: CASSEGTGNGYTF. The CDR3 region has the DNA TGTGCCAGCAGTGAGGGGACAGGGAACGGCTACACCTTC.

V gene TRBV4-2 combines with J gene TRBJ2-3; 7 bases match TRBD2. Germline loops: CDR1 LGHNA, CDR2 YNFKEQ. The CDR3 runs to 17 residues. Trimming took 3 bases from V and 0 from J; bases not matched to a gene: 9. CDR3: CASSQGPSGSSTDTQYF. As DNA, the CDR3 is TGTGCCAGCAGCCAGGGTCCTAGCGGCTCTAGCACAGATACGCAGTATTTT.

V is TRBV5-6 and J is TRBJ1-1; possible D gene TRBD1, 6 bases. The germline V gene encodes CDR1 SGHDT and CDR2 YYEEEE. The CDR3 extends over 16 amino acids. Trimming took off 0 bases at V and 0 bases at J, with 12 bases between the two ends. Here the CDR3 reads CASSLADRYMNTEAFF. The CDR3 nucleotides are TGTGCCAGCAGCTTGGCCGACAGGTATATGAACACTGAAGCTTTCTTT.

The CDR3 loop reads CAINRAGGDYGYTF. DNA of the CDR3: TGTGCCATCAATCGGGCAGGGGGGGACTATGGCTACACCTTC. The rearrangement joins TRBV10-3 to TRBJ1-2, with 7 bases that match TRBD1. Germline V gene sequence: CDR1 ENHRY, CDR2 SYGVKD. J was trimmed by 3 bases and V by 7 bases; bases with no gene match: 8. The CDR3 has 14 residues.

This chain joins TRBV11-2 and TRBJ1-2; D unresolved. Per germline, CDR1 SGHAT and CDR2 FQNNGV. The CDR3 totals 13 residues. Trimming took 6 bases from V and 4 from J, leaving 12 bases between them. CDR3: CASRGSLGYGYTF. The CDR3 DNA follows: TGTGCCAGCAGAGGTAGTCTGGGCTATGGCTACACCTTC.

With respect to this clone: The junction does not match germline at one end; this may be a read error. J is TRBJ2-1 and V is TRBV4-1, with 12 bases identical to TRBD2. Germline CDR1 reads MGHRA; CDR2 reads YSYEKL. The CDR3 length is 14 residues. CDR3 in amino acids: CASSQLAGGPLLIF. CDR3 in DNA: TGCGCCAGCAGCCAACTAGCGGGGGGGCCCCTTCTGATCTTC.

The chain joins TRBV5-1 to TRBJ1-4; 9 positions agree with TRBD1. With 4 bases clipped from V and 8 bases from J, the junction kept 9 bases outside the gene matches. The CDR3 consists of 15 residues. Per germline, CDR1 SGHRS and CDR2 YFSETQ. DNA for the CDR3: TGCGCCAGCAGCCCAACAGGGGGCTGGGGAGAAAAACTGTTTTTT. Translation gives CASSPTGGWGEKLFF.

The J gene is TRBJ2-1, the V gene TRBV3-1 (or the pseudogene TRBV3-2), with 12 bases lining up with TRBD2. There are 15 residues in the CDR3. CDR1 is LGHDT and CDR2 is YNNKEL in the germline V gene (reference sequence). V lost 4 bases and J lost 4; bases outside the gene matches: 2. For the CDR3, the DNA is TGTGCCAGCAGCCCTAGCGGGGGGGCGTACAATGAGCAGTTCTTC. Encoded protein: CASSPSGGAYNEQFF.

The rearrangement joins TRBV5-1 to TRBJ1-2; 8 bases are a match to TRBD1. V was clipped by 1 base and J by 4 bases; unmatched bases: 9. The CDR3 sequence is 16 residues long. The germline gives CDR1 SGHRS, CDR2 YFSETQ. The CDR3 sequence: CASSLFQTGGGYGYTF. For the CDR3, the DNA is TGCGCCAGCAGCTTGTTCCAAACAGGGGGAGGCTATGGCTACACCTTC.

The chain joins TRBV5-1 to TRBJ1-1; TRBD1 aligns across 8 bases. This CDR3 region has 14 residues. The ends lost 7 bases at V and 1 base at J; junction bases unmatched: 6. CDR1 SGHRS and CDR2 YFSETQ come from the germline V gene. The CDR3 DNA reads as TGCGCCAGCGCGTGGGACAGGTCGAACACTGAAGCTTTCTTT. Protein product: CASAWDRSNTEAFF.

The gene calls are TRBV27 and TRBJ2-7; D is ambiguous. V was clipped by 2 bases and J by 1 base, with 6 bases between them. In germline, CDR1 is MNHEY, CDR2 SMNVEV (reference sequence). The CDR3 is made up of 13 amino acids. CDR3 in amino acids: CASSLTRSYEQYF. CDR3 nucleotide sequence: TGTGCCAGCAGTTTAACTCGGTCCTACGAGCAGTACTTC.

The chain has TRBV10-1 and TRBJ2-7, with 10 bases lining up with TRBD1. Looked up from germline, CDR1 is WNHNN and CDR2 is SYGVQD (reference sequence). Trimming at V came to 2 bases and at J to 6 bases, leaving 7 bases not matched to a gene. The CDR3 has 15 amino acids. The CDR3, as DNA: TGCGCCAGCAGTGAGCTCGGGACAGGGGTTTCCGAGCAGTACTTC. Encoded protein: CASSELGTGVSEQYF.

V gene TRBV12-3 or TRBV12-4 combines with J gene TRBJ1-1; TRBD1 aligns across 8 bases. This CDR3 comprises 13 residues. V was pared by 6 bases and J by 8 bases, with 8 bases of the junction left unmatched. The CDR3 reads CASSLHRGSEAFF. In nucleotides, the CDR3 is TGTGCCAGCAGCCTTCACAGGGGGAGCGAAGCTTTCTTT.

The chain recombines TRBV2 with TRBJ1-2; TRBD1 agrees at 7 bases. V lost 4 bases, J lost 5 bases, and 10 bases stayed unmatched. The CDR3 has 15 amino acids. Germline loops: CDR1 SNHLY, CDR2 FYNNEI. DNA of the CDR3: TGTGCCAGCAGTGGCCTAGACAGGGTGGGGTATGGCTACACCTTC. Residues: CASSGLDRVGYGYTF.

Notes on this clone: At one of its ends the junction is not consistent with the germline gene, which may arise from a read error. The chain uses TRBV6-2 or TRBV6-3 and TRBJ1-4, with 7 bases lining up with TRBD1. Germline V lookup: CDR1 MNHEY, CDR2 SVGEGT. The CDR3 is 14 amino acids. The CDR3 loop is CASSYNFNGRGSLF. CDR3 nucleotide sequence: TGTGCTAGCAGTTACAACTTCAACGGCAGGGGGTCTCTTTTT.

The CDR3 here is CASTRGSYTEAFF. CDR3 nucleotides: TGTGCCAGTACCCGGGGGAGCTACACTGAAGCTTTCTTT. This chain joins TRBV19 and TRBJ1-1; D might be TRBD1 (5 bases). Germline CDR1 and CDR2: LNHDA and SQIVND (reference sequence). Trimming took 7 bases from V and 3 from J, leaving 12 bases between them. This CDR3 region has 13 residues.

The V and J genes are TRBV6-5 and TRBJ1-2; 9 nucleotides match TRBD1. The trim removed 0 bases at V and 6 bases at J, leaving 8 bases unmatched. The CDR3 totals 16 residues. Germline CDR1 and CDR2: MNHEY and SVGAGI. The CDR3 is CASSYSGQGVIHGYTF. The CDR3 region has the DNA TGTGCCAGCAGTTACTCGGGACAGGGAGTTATACATGGCTACACCTTC.

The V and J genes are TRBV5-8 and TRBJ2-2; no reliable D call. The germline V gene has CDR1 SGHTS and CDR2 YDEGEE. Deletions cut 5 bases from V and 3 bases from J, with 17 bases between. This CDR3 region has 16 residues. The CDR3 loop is CASRFEVNTYTGELFF. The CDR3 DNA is TGTGCCAGCAGGTTCGAAGTGAACACGTACACCGGGGAGCTGTTTTTT.